This TCR beta chain is from a study of OX40 agonist ivuxolimab in advanced cancers. The table came from immunoSEQ multiplex PCR; TCRdb's copy has only in-frame clones and leaves some out. The data show around 70,000 clones, approximately 83% seen once. Remarks on this clone: Its antigen is currently unknown.

Trimming took 0 bases from V and 4 from J; bases not matched to a gene: 4. Per germline, CDR1 LGHNA and CDR2 YSLEER. The CDR3 contains 17 residues. The study's findings and limits: Some nonresponders likewise displayed low normalized T-cell clonal expansion.

Specimen: CD4+ or CD8+ T cells sorted from blood, collected in a trial of the OX40 agonist ivuxolimab. The V and J genes are TRBV4-3 and TRBJ2-1; 12 bases are shared with TRBD2. The source is an adult with an advanced solid tumor such as melanoma, head and neck, liver or kidney cancer. The CDR3 sequence: CASSQDRLAGGYNEQFF. CDR3 nucleotide sequence: TGCGCCAGCAGCCAAGATAGGCTAGCGGGAGGGTACAATGAGCAGTTCTTC.